This T cell receptor (beta chain) derives from a study of CD8+ T cells in alopecia areata. The overall study: Twice a day, 5 to 10 mg of oral tofacitinib was administered to treated patients. The duration of tofacitinib was 6 to 18 months, with 6 months off drug afterward.

Germline V gene sequence: CDR1 SNHLY, CDR2 FYNNEI. V lost 5 bases, J lost 3 bases, and 17 bases lay in between. The CDR3 contains 16 residues. Extraction and reverse transcription of RNA yielded cDNA as the sequencing template. Libraries were prepared by immunoSEQ multiplex PCR; TCRdb keeps only in-frame clonotypes and omits some of them. The table has about 160,000 clones, around three fifths seen once. With respect to this clone: What it binds is unknown.

Study-wide findings and caveats: In scalp and blood, many expanded lesional clones persisted during tofacitinib.

The treatment is: oral pan-JAK inhibitor, 5-10 mg twice daily. Collected material from alopecia areata patients comprised lesional scalp punch biopsies and peripheral blood. Sequenced material: CD4+ T cells sorted from blood, taken at week 24, from a patient treated with tofacitinib. This TCR came from a human donor with alopecia areata. The rearrangement joins TRBV2 to TRBJ1-5; D unresolved. CDR3 sequence reads: CASSWGTPKFNQPQHF. In nucleotides, the CDR3 is TGTGCCAGCAGTTGGGGAACACCAAAATTCAATCAGCCCCAGCATTTT.